This TCR beta chain was identified in a study of T-cell memory formation after mild COVID-19. Findings of the study overall: A subset of responding clones appeared in pre-infection memory, suggesting cross-reactive memory joined. The main location of contracting CD4+ clones was CM and EM, and that of contracting CD8+ clones was EMRA. Day 15 to 85 contracting clones showed balanced CD4/CD8; later expanders leaned CD4+.

CDR1 is SGHRS, CDR2 YFSETQ, per germline. Trimming shortened V by 4 bases and J by 7 bases, and 18 bases separated the two germline ends. The CDR3 consists of 15 residues. 5'RACE primed from the constant segment yielded TCR alpha and TCR beta cDNA libraries bearing sample barcodes and UMIs. Via MiXCR, TCRdb re-called the 5' RACE reads, giving one row per CDR3 protein. The top ten hold around 8.8% of the sample, which has 350,000 to 450,000 distinct CDR3 sequences, more than 20% seen once. As to this clonotype: Antigen: not known.

The rearrangement links TRBV5-1 to TRBJ2-1; possibly TRBD2 for D (6 bases). The sequenced sample consisted of PBMCs or a T cell subset sorted from them (not recorded which). This clonotype originated in an adult woman who had mild COVID-19 (a few samples of this study predate the infection). Cell type and time point are not known. CDR3 amino acids: CASSRRQSGGNEQFF. The CDR3 region has the DNA TGCGCCAGCAGCCGCAGACAATCCGGGGGAAATGAGCAGTTCTTC.